A single TCR beta chain is shown here with its context. These data belong to a study of shared clonotypes between healthy human individuals. Clones were read by immunoSEQ multiplex PCR, and TCRdb kept only the in-frame ones, dropping some. The table records 900,000 to 1,200,000 clones, approximately 78% of them present only once. Sample: memory CD4+ T cells from PBMCs. Regarding subset: CD45RA-negative fraction. This clonotype originated in a man aged 18 to 30 in good health. Some clones in this sample may be carry-over from other donors' samples.

The CDR3 here is CASRRDSVGHNEQFF. In nucleotides, the CDR3 is TGTGCCAGCCGTCGGGACTCAGTCGGGCACAATGAGCAGTTCTTC. This sequence joins TRBV25-1 and TRBJ2-1, with a tentative D call TRBD2 (6 bases). The CDR3 is made up of 15 amino acids. CDR1 MGHDK and CDR2 SYGVNS come from the germline V gene. The germline V and J ends were trimmed by 8 bases and 5 bases, with 19 bases remaining between them. Full variable domain (missing parts from reference TRBV25-1 and TRBJ2-1): EADIYQTPRYLVIGTGKKITLECSQTMGHDKMYWYQQDPGMELHLIHYSYGVNSTEKGDLSSESTVSRIRTEHFPLTLESARPSHTSQYLCASRRDSVGHNEQFFGPGTRLTVL.